This TCR beta chain was identified in a study of blood T cell repertoires in COVID-19. In the study overall: From the United States, Italy and Spain came samples of acute and convalescent COVID-19. Sources were T cells, B-cell-depleted T cells, or PBMCs; the material itself was cDNA or gDNA.

Under the authors' procedure: Cell counts per sample came from amplifying reference gene primers. The data were produced by immunoSEQ multiplex PCR, yet TCRdb's version contains in-frame clones alone and is incomplete. For V, J and clone size, that table is used; D and trimming come from the DNA. The sample consists of some 350,000 clones, around 91% of them appearing once. This clone appeared a few times. The CDR3 sequence is 14 residues long. Germline CDR1 and CDR2: LNHDA and SQIVND (reference sequence). V lost 3 bases, J lost 4 bases, and 12 bases lay in between. The clonotype originates from a young woman who had recovered from COVID-19. V is TRBV19 and J is TRBJ1-2, with a possible D match to TRBD1 (6 bases). Specimen: peripheral blood. The DNA of the CDR3 is TGTGCCAGTAGTATCGACAGGATCGTCTATGGCTACACCTTC. Translating gives CASSIDRIVYGYTF.